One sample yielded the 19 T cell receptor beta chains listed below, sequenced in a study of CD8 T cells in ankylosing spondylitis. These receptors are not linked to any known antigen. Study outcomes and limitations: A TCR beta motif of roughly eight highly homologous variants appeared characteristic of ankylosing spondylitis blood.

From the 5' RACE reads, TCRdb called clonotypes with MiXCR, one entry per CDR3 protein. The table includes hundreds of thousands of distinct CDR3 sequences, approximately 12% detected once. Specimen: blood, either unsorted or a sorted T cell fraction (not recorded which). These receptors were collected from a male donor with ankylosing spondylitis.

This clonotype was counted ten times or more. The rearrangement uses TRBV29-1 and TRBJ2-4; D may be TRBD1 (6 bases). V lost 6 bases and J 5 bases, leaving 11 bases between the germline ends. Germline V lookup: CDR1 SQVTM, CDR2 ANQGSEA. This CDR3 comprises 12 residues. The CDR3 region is CSVTWTENIQYF. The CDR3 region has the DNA TGCAGCGTGACTTGGACAGAAAACATTCAGTACTTC. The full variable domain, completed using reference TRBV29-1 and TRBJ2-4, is SAVISQKPSRDICQRGTSLTIQCQVDSQVTMMFWYRQQPGQSLTLIATANQGSEATYESGFVIDKFPISRPNLTFSTLTVSNMSPEDSSIYLCSVTWTENIQYFGAGTRLSVL.

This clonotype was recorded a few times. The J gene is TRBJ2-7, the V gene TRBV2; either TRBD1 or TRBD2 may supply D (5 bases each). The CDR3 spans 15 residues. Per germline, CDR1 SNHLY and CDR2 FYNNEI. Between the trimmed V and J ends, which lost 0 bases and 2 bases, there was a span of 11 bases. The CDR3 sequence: CASSEAGVVTYEQYF. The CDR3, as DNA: TGTGCCAGCAGTGAAGCGGGGGTGGTCACCTACGAGCAGTACTTC.

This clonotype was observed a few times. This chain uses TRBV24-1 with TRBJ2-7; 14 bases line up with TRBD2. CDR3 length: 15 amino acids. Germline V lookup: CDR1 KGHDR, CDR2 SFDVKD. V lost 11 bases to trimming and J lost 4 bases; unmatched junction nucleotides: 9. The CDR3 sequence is CANGPGLAGVYEQYF. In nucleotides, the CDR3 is TGTGCCAATGGACCGGGACTAGCGGGAGTTTACGAGCAGTACTTC.

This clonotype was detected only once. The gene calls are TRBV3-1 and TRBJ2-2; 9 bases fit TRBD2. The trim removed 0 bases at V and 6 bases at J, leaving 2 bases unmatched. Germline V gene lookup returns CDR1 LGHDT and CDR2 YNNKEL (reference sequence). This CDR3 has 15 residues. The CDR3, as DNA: TGTGCCAGCAGCCAAGAGACTAGCGGCCCCGGGGAGCTGTTTTTT. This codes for CASSQETSGPGELFF. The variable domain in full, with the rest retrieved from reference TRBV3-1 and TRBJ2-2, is DTAVSQTPKYLVTQMGNDKSIKCEQNLGHDTMYWYKQDSKKFLKIMFSYNNKELIINETVPNRFSPKSPDKAHLNLHINSLELGDSAVYFCASSQETSGPGELFFGEGSRLTVL.

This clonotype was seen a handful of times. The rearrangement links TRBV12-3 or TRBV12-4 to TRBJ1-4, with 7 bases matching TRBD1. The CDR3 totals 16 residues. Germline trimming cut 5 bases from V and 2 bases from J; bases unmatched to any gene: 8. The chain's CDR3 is CASSADSGGTNEKLFF. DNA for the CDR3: TGTGCCAGCAGTGCCGACTCAGGGGGGACTAATGAAAAACTGTTTTTT.

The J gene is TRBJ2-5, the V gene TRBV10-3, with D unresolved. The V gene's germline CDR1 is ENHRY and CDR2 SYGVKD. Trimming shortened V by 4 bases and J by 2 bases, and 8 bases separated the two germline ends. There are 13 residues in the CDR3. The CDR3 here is CAISGPSQETQYF. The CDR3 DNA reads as TGTGCCATCAGTGGGCCAAGTCAAGAGACCCAGTACTTC.

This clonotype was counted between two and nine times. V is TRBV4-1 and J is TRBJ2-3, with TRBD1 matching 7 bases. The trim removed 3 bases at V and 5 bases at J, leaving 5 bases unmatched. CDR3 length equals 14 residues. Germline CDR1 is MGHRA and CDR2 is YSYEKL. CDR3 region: CASSQGTDGDTQYF. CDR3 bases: TGCGCCAGCAGCCAGGGGACAGATGGAGATACGCAGTATTTT.

The CDR3 is CASSLDWQNTGELFF. The CDR3, as DNA: TGTGCCAGCAGCTTAGACTGGCAGAACACCGGGGAGCTGTTTTTT. This sequence joins TRBV11-3 and TRBJ2-2; D call uncertain. Deletions cut 0 bases from V and 1 base from J, with 6 bases between. The germline CDR1 and CDR2 sequences are SGHNT and YENEEA. CDR3 size: 15 residues.

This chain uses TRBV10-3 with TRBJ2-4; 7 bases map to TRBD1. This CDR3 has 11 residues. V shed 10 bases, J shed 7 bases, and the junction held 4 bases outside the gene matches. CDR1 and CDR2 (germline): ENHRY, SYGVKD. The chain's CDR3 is CATADRNIQYF. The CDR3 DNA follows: TGTGCCACCGCGGACAGGAACATTCAGTACTTC.

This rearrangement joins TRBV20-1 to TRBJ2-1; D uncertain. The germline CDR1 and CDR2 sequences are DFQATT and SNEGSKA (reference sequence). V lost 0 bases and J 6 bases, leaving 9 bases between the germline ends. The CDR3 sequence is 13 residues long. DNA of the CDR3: TGCAGTGCTAGAGAGCGGCCAGTCAATGAGCAGTTCTTC. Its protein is CSARERPVNEQFF.

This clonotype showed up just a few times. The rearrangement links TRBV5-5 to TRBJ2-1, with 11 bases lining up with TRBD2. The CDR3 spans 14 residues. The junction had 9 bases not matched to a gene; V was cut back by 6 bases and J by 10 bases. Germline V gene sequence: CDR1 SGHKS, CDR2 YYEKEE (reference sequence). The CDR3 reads CASTLPGLAVEQFF. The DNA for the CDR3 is TGTGCCAGCACCCTGCCGGGACTAGCGGTAGAGCAGTTCTTC.

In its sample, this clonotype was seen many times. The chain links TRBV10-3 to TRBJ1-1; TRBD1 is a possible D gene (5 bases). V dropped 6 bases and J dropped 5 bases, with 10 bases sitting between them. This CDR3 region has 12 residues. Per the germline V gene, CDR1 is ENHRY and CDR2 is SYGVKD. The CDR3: CAIRTGGTEAFF. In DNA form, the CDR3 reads TGTGCCATCAGAACAGGCGGGACTGAAGCTTTCTTT.

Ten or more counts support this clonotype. The DNA for the CDR3 is TGTGCCAGCAGTTTATCCGGCTATGGCTACACCTTC. Its translation: CASSLSGYGYTF. This sequence joins TRBV28 and TRBJ1-2, with D unresolved. V lost 1 base, J lost 4 bases, and 4 bases lay in between. CDR1 and CDR2 from the germline V gene are MDHEN and SYDVKM. The CDR3 totals 12 residues.

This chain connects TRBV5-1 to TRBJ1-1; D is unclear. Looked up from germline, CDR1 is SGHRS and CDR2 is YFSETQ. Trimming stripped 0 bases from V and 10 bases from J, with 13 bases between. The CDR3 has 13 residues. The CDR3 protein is CASSLAAYGRAFF. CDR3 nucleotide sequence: TGCGCCAGCAGCTTGGCGGCATACGGTAGAGCTTTCTTT. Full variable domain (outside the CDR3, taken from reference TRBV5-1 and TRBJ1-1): KAGVTQTPRYLIKTRGQQVTLSCSPISGHRSVSWYQQTPGQGLQFLFEYFSETQRNKGNFPGRFSGRQFSNSRSEMNVSTLELGDSALYLCASSLAAYGRAFFGQGTRLTVV.

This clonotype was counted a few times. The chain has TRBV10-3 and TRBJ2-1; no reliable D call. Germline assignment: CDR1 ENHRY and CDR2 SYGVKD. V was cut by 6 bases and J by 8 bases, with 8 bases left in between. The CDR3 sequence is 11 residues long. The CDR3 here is CAIRTLDEQFF. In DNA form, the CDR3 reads TGTGCCATCAGGACCCTAGATGAGCAGTTCTTC.

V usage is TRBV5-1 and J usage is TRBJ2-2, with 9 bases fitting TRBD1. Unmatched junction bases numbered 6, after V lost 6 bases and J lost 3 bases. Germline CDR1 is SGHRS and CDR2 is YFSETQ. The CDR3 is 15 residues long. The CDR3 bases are TGCGCCAGCAACCCGGGACAGGGCTACACCGGGGAGCTGTTTTTT. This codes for CASNPGQGYTGELFF. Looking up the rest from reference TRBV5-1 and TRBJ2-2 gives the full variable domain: KAGVTQTPRYLIKTRGQQVTLSCSPISGHRSVSWYQQTPGQGLQFLFEYFSETQRNKGNFPGRFSGRQFSNSRSEMNVSTLELGDSALYLCASNPGQGYTGELFFGEGSRLTVL.

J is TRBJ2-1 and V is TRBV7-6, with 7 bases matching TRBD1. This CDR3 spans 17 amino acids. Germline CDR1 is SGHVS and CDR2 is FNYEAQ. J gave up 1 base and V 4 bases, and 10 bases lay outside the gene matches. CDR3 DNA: TGTGCCAGCAGCTCTCCCGAAGGGACAGCTTCCTACAATGAGCAGTTCTTC. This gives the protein CASSSPEGTASYNEQFF.

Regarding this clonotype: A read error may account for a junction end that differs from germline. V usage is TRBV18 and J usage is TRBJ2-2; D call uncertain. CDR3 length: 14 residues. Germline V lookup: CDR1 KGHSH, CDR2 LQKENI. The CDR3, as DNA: TGTGTCAGCTCACCACCGATAACGGCCGGGGAGCTGTTTTTT. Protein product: CVSSPPITAGELFF.

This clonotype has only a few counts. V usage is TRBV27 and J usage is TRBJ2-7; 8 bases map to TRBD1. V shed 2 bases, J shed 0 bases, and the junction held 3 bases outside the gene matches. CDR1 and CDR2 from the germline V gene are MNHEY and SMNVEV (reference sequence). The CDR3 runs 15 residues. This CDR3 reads CASSLNRGSSYEQYV. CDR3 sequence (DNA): TGTGCCAGCAGTTTAAACAGGGGGAGCTCCTACGAGCAGTACGTC.